This T cell receptor (beta chain) was recovered during a study of post-analysis software for immune sequencing data. The overall study: Progressive-relapsing, secondary progressive and relapsing-remitting multiple sclerosis were among the disease courses included. General study results and limits: TRBV5-6, TRBV5-1 and TRBV20-1 belonged to a set of a handful of TRBV segments that were more frequent in patients than controls. There was significantly lower normalized Chao1 diversity in multiple sclerosis patients than in controls.

Unique molecular identifiers were carried by the TCR beta cDNA libraries. TCRdb itself ran the PCR reads through MiXCR, one entry per CDR3 protein. The table includes about 540,000 distinct CDR3 sequences, around a third detected once. Trimming cost V 5 bases and J 0 bases, with 13 bases left between them. The CDR3 is 14 residues long. Germline lookup yields CDR1 DFQATT and CDR2 SNEGSKA (reference sequence). Details on this clonotype: The antigen remains undetermined.

The chain links TRBV20-1 to TRBJ2-5; no clear D. What was sequenced was blood. The sequence came from a girl between 2 and 17 years old with multiple sclerosis. In nucleotides, the CDR3 is TGCAGTGCTCCGAAGATGACGAACCAAGAGACCCAGTACTTC. Its translation: CSAPKMTNQETQYF.